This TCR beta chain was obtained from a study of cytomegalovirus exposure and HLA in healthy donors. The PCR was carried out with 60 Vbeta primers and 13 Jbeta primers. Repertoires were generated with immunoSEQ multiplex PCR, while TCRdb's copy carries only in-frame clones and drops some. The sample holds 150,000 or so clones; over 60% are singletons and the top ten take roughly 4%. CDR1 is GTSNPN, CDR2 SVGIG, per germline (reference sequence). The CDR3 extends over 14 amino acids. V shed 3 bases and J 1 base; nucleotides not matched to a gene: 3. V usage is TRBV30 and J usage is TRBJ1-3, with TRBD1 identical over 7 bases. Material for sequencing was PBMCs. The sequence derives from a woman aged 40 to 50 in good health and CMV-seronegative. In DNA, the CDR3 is TGTGCCTGGAGGAGGACAGGATCTGGAAACACCATATATTTT. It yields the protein CAWRRTGSGNTIYF.